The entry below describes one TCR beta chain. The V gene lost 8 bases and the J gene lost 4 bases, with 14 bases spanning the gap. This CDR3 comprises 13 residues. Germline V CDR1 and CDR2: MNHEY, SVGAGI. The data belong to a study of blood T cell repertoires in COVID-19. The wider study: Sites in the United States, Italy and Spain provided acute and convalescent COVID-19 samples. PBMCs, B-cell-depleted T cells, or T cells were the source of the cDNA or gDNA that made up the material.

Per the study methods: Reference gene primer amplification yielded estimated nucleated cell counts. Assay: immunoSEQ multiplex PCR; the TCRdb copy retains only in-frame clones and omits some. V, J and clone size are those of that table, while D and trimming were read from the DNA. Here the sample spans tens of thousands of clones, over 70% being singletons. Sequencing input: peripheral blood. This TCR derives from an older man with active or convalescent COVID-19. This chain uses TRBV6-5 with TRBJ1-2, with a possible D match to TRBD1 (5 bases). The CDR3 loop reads CASEEQVFYGYTF. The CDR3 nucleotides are TGTGCCAGCGAAGAACAGGTTTTCTATGGCTACACCTTC.